This record looks at one TCR beta chain sequence and its context. Germline CDR1 is SGHAT and CDR2 is FQNNGV. Trimming pared 3 bases from V and 2 bases from J, leaving 10 bases between. The CDR3 totals 14 residues. The data were taken from a study of blood T cells in healthy people across ages. A sample-barcoded 5' primer and a J-beta primer mix were used in a second PCR of roughly 7 to 12 cycles. TCRdb re-derived calls from the 5' RACE reads in MiXCR, one entry per CDR3 protein. The sample has about 1.7 million distinct CDR3 sequences; about 28% are singletons. The source material was blood. J is TRBJ1-1 and V is TRBV11-2; weak D call: TRBD1 (5 bases). The TCR was taken from a woman aged 25 to 39 in good health. This chain's CDR3 is CASSFRGINTEAFF. The CDR3, as DNA: TGTGCCAGCAGCTTTCGGGGGATAAACACTGAAGCTTTCTTT.